This passage covers 5 T cell receptor beta chains from one sample sequenced in a study of neoadjuvant anti-PD-1 for oral cavity cancer. TCRdb keeps only in-frame clones here, not all; method: immunoSEQ multiplex PCR. The table includes more than 12,000 clones, around 70% detected once. The sequencing used PBMCs, collected before nivolumab (anti-PD-1) treatment. Receptors were obtained from a person between 40 and 80 years old with oral cavity squamous cell carcinoma.

This clone occurred once. The CDR3 DNA follows: TGTGCCAGCAGCCCGCCCGGACTAACCAACAATGAGCAGTTCTTC. It translates to CASSPPGLTNNEQFF. This chain uses TRBV11-2 with TRBJ2-1; D might be TRBD2 (6 bases). Germline CDR1 reads SGHAT; CDR2 reads FQNNGV. The CDR3 covers 15 residues. The V gene lost 5 bases and the J gene lost 5 bases, with 16 bases spanning the gap.

The V call is TRBV7-6, the J call TRBJ2-3; the D gene is possibly TRBD2 (5 bases). The V end was cut by 5 bases, the J end by 2 bases, with 17 bases between. Germline values: CDR1 SGHVS, CDR2 FNYEAQ. The length of the CDR3 is 16 residues. The CDR3 DNA is TGTGCCAGCAGCGCTACTGCTAGCAGTTACACAGATACGCAGTATTTT. It is translated as CASSATASSYTDTQYF.

This chain connects TRBV7-8 to TRBJ2-5; 8 bases are shared with TRBD2. V shed 4 bases, J shed 1 base, and the junction held 17 bases outside the gene matches. Germline V CDR1 and CDR2: SGHVS, FQNEAQ. This CDR3 is built from 19 residues. In nucleotides, the CDR3 is TGTGCCAGCAGCTCGAACGTGTTCGGGGGGGGATATACCCAAGAGACCCAGTACTTC. This codes for CASSSNVFGGGYTQETQYF.

The rearrangement uses TRBV23-1 and TRBJ1-5; D ambiguous. TRBV23-1 is identified as an open reading frame with a role that is uncertain. CDR3 length: 9 amino acids. V dropped 6 bases and J dropped 7 bases, with 1 base sitting between them. The CDR3 here is CASRQPQHF. CDR3 in DNA: TGCGCCAGCAGACAGCCCCAGCATTTT.

The chain uses TRBV6-1 and TRBJ1-4, with D possibly matching TRBD1 (5 bases). This CDR3 has 15 residues. Trimming removed 4 bases at V and 3 bases at J, with 12 bases between. Germline V gene data show CDR1 as MNHNS and CDR2 as SASEGT. The CDR3 coding sequence is TGTGCCAGCAGTGGTGTGGGGGTCCCTAATGAAAAACTGTTTTTT. Translated, it gives CASSGVGVPNEKLFF.